The subject of this entry is one T cell receptor beta chain. This sample was taken from a study of T cell repertoires in cytomegalovirus infection. The germline V gene encodes CDR1 MDHEN and CDR2 SYDVKM. The junction had 11 bases not matched to a gene; V was cut back by 3 bases and J by 6 bases. The CDR3 contains 16 residues. One entry per CDR3 protein results from TCRdb running MiXCR on the reads. The sample has 740,000 or so distinct CDR3 sequences, roughly a third seen once; the top ten hold about 2.8%. The chain combines TRBV28 with TRBJ1-1; the match to TRBD1 covers 9 bases. Sequences were obtained from PBMCs. This receptor was obtained from a human donor in good health (CMV status not recorded). Some clones in this sample may be carry-over from other donors' samples. This chain's CDR3 is CASSLLAGQGSPEAFF. The CDR3 DNA reads TGTGCCAGCAGTTTGTTAGCGGGACAGGGATCCCCTGAAGCTTTCTTT.